Below, 28 T cell receptor beta chains from the same sample are listed, as sequenced in a study of T cells after yellow fever vaccination. TCRdb ran MiXCR on the 5' RACE reads and lists one entry per CDR3 protein. Here the sample spans 350,000 to 450,000 distinct CDR3 sequences, 6.2% being singletons. Sequenced material: PBMCs, taken 5 days after the yellow fever booster vaccination. Receptors were obtained from a man aged 30 to 45 who received the YFV17D yellow fever vaccine.

This chain uses TRBV7-2 with TRBJ2-2; 9 bases match TRBD2. The CDR3 is 15 amino acids. Germline V gene data show CDR1 as SGHTA and CDR2 as FQGNSA. J lost 6 bases, V lost 4 bases, and 6 bases had no gene match. The CDR3 sequence: CASSYARLAAGELFF. In DNA form, the CDR3 reads TGTGCCAGCAGCTACGCCCGACTAGCGGCCGGGGAGCTGTTTTTT.

This clonotype was seen more than once but under ten times. V gene TRBV6-6 combines with J gene TRBJ2-7; D unresolved. The germline CDR1 and CDR2 sequences are MNHNY and SVGAGI (reference sequence). The ends were cut back, 2 bases at V and 6 bases at J, with 5 bases in the middle. CDR3 size: 11 residues. The CDR3 region is CASSYNSEQYF. The CDR3 DNA reads TGTGCCAGCAGTTACAACAGCGAGCAGTACTTC.

The table lists this clonotype with a few counts. The genes are TRBV6-1 and TRBJ1-1; D perhaps matches TRBD1 (5 bases). CDR1 MNHNS and CDR2 SASEGT come from the germline V gene. The CDR3 length is 16 residues. V was shortened by 6 bases and J by 0 bases, with 17 bases between the two germline ends. CDR3 in DNA: TGTGCCAGCAGGCCAACCCAGGGAACAATGAACACTGAAGCTTTCTTT. This translates into CASRPTQGTMNTEAFF.

This clonotype came up many times. CDR3 loop: CASSSGQRPYEQYF. CDR3 nucleotide sequence: TGCGCCAGCAGCTCGGGACAGCGGCCCTACGAGCAGTACTTC. This chain links TRBV5-1 with TRBJ2-7; TRBD1 matches at 7 bases. This CDR3 is built from 14 residues. With V trimmed by 3 bases and J by 2 bases, 5 bases remained unmatched. Germline CDR1 is SGHRS and CDR2 is YFSETQ. The whole variable domain, filled in from reference TRBV5-1 and TRBJ2-7, reads KAGVTQTPRYLIKTRGQQVTLSCSPISGHRSVSWYQQTPGQGLQFLFEYFSETQRNKGNFPGRFSGRQFSNSRSEMNVSTLELGDSALYLCASSSGQRPYEQYFGPGTRLTVT.

This clonotype was observed a few times. The chain uses TRBV12-3 or TRBV12-4 and TRBJ2-1; D is possibly TRBD2 (6 bases). The CDR3 consists of 15 residues. The V end was cut by 6 bases, the J end by 9 bases, with 21 bases between. The CDR3 DNA follows: TGTGCCAGCAGCCCTCGGGGGACCGGCCCCATTGAGCAGTTCTTC. Amino acids: CASSPRGTGPIEQFF.

This clonotype was recorded a few times. This chain uses TRBV10-1 with TRBJ2-2; D is perhaps TRBD1 or TRBD2 (6 bases each). The V end lost 2 bases, the J end lost 13 bases, and 11 bases lay between the germline ends. The CDR3 sequence is 12 residues long. CDR1 is WNHNN and CDR2 is SYGVQD in the germline V gene (reference sequence). The CDR3 region has the DNA TGCGCCAGCAGTGAGGTGGGGGGCCCGCTGTTTTTT. It translates to CASSEVGGPLFF.

This clonotype was recorded a few times. The V and J genes are TRBV20-1 and TRBJ2-7; TRBD2 matches 8 bases. Germline V gene sequence: CDR1 DFQATT, CDR2 SNEGSKA (reference sequence). V shed 3 bases, J shed 1 base, and the junction held 8 bases outside the gene matches. The CDR3 runs to 15 residues. In nucleotides, the CDR3 is TGCAGTGCTAGCGTCCTTGTAGCGGGGTCCTACGAGCAGTACTTC. As protein: CSASVLVAGSYEQYF.

This rearrangement joins TRBV20-1 to TRBJ2-7; 7 bases are a match to TRBD2. J gave up 4 bases and V 0 bases, and 9 bases lay outside the gene matches. CDR1 DFQATT and CDR2 SNEGSKA come from the germline V gene (reference sequence). This CDR3 spans 15 amino acids. The CDR3 reads CSARDRRGLPYEQYF. The CDR3 nucleotides are TGCAGTGCTAGAGACAGGAGGGGACTACCGTACGAGCAGTACTTC.

This clonotype was counted a few times. The chain couples TRBV4-2 to TRBJ2-3, with 9 bases that match TRBD2. Looked up from germline, CDR1 is LGHNA and CDR2 is YNFKEQ. This CDR3 region has 18 residues. J gave up 0 bases and V 4 bases, and 11 bases lay outside the gene matches. This CDR3 reads CASSLRPSGTSSTDTQYF. For the CDR3, the DNA is TGTGCCAGCAGCCTAAGGCCTAGCGGGACTTCTAGCACAGATACGCAGTATTTT.

This clonotype was counted only a few times. The chain carries TRBV20-1 and TRBJ1-1; a possible D gene is TRBD1 (5 bases). The CDR3 consists of 13 residues. The V gene's germline CDR1 is DFQATT and CDR2 SNEGSKA (reference sequence). Trimming shortened V by 5 bases and J by 1 base, and 11 bases separated the two germline ends. CDR3 loop: CSASGTENTEAFF. For the CDR3, the DNA is TGCAGTGCTTCCGGGACGGAGAACACTGAAGCTTTCTTT.

This clonotype was found a few times. The rearrangement joins TRBV7-8 to TRBJ2-1, with D maybe TRBD2 (5 bases). The V gene lost 2 bases and the J gene lost 4 bases, with 18 bases spanning the gap. The CDR3 has 17 residues. The germline V gene has CDR1 SGHVS and CDR2 FQNEAQ. Written as DNA, the CDR3 is TGTGCCAGCAGCTTATCCGACGGAGGCCTCCATTACAATGAGCAGTTCTTC. This translates into CASSLSDGGLHYNEQFF.

At least ten counts were recorded for this clonotype. The V and J genes are TRBV7-2 and TRBJ2-1; possibly TRBD1 or TRBD2 for D (5 bases each). The CDR3 is 15 residues long. Trimming took 1 base from V and 2 from J, leaving 9 bases between them. From germline, CDR1 is SGHTA and CDR2 FQGNSA. CDR3 protein: CASSLGGLPYNEQFF. DNA of the CDR3: TGTGCCAGCAGCTTAGGGGGGTTACCCTACAATGAGCAGTTCTTC.

This clonotype was picked up many times. The V and J genes are TRBV20-1 and TRBJ1-6; possible D gene TRBD1, 5 bases. Germline V gene lookup returns CDR1 DFQATT and CDR2 SNEGSKA (reference sequence). The CDR3 contains 14 residues. The V gene lost 4 bases and the J gene lost 3 bases, with 10 bases spanning the gap. The CDR3 is CSATLGLYNSPLHF. The CDR3 DNA is TGCAGTGCTACTTTGGGACTCTATAATTCACCCCTCCACTTT.

The chain links TRBV6-1 to TRBJ2-1; D perhaps matches TRBD1 (6 bases). Germline V CDR1 and CDR2: MNHNS, SASEGT. With 7 bases removed from V and 15 bases from J, the gap between germline ends came to 25 bases. The CDR3 is 14 residues long. CDR3: CASTEGTWLIIRFF. In nucleotides, the CDR3 is TGTGCCAGCACCGAAGGGACATGGTTAATCATTCGGTTCTTC.

This chain joins TRBV21-1 and TRBJ2-1; the table gives TRBD2 as D, unverified against the DNA. TRBV21-1 is deemed a pseudogene. This CDR3 is built from 18 residues. The CDR3 nucleotides read TGTGCCAGCAGCACCAGCCAACAGCGGGTTGAACCCTACAATGAGCAGTTCTTC. Its translation: CASSTSQQRVEPYNEQFF.

This clonotype was seen many times. The V gene is TRBV15, the J gene TRBJ2-7, with D tentatively TRBD2 (6 bases). Germline V gives CDR1 LNHNV, CDR2 YYDKDF (reference sequence). This CDR3 contains 14 residues. Between the trimmed V and J ends, which lost 0 bases and 4 bases, there was a span of 10 bases. CDR3 sequence reads: CATSRDRGRYEQYF. The CDR3 DNA is TGTGCCACCAGCAGAGATCGGGGGAGGTACGAGCAGTACTTC. The whole variable domain, remainder taken from reference TRBV15 and TRBJ2-7, is DAMVIQNPRYQVTQFGKPVTLSCSQTLNHNVMYWYQQKSSQAPKLLFHYYDKDFNNEADTPDNFQSRRPNTSFCFLDIRSPGLGDTAMYLCATSRDRGRYEQYFGPGTRLTVT.

There are a few counts of this clonotype. The chain employs TRBV7-2 and TRBJ2-7; D call uncertain. V lost 1 base and J lost 2, with 9 bases in between. CDR1 and CDR2 (germline): SGHTA, FQGNSA. The CDR3 totals 14 residues. The DNA of the CDR3 is TGTGCCAGCAGCTTAGAGGCCCAAGCCTACGAGCAGTACTTC. Its protein is CASSLEAQAYEQYF.

The J gene is TRBJ2-5, the V gene TRBV20-1; a weak D match, TRBD2 (7 bases). The CDR3 is made up of 15 amino acids. V gave up 0 bases and J gave up 2 bases, with 13 bases separating them. Germline V gives CDR1 DFQATT, CDR2 SNEGSKA (reference sequence). CDR3 sequence (DNA): TGCAGTGCTAGAGATTCCCGGGGGGCTCAAGAGACCCAGTACTTC. It is translated as CSARDSRGAQETQYF.

This rearrangement joins TRBV5-1 to TRBJ2-1; weak D call: TRBD1 (5 bases). This CDR3 is built from 15 residues. Trimming pared 0 bases from V and 8 bases from J, leaving 15 bases between. Per the germline V gene, CDR1 is SGHRS and CDR2 is YFSETQ. The CDR3 is CASSLGQGRGDEQFF. Written as DNA, the CDR3 is TGCGCCAGCAGCTTGGGCCAGGGAAGGGGTGATGAGCAGTTCTTC.

To note about this clonotype: One end of the junction fails to match germline, which may point to a read error. The rearrangement joins TRBV4-2 to TRBJ2-3, with 8 bases aligning to TRBD2. The CDR3 covers 18 residues. Germline lookup yields CDR1 LGHNA and CDR2 YNFKEQ. CDR3 DNA: TGTGCCATCAGCCCCGGGCTGTTGATCGGGAGGGCCGAGGATACGCAGTATTTT. This translates into CAISPGLLIGRAEDTQYF.

With regard to this clonotype: One end of the junction varies from germline; a read error may be responsible. The chain has TRBV20-1 and TRBJ2-4; perhaps TRBD2 as D (6 bases). From germline, CDR1 is DFQATT and CDR2 SNEGSKA (reference sequence). The CDR3 length is 17 residues. CDR3 amino acids: CCASRRDSVKAKNIQYF. The CDR3 nucleotides are TGCTGTGCTAGCCGCCGGGACTCTGTAAAAGCCAAAAACATTCAGTACTTC.

The V call is TRBV12-3 or TRBV12-4, the J call TRBJ2-7; 12 nucleotides line up with TRBD1. J gave up 9 bases and V 5 bases, and 5 bases lay outside the gene matches. The CDR3 contains 13 residues. As DNA, the CDR3 is TGTGCCAGCAGTCCGGGACAGGGGGCGGTGCAGTACTTC. The encoded protein is CASSPGQGAVQYF.

This chain links TRBV7-9 with TRBJ1-3; D is uncertain. The CDR3 has 16 residues. Trimming took 3 bases from V and 3 from J, leaving 15 bases between them. CDR1 and CDR2 from the germline V gene are SEHNR and FQNEAQ (reference sequence). Here the CDR3 reads CASSFRPLGYGNTIYF. CDR3 DNA: TGTGCCAGCAGCTTCCGCCCACTGGGTTATGGAAACACCATATATTTT.

This clonotype was picked up many times. The J gene is TRBJ2-7, the V gene TRBV11-2; TRBD2 aligns across 10 bases. Trimming removed 5 bases from V and 4 bases from J; junction bases left unmatched: 8. The CDR3 spans 15 residues. The germline V gene has CDR1 SGHAT and CDR2 FQNNGV. CDR3 residues: CASSRGLANVYEQYF. The CDR3 bases are TGTGCCAGCAGCAGGGGACTAGCGAATGTTTACGAGCAGTACTTC.

This clonotype appeared a few times. CDR3 sequence reads: CSIRRGGANTEAFF. In DNA, the CDR3 is TGCAGCATCCGCCGAGGGGGGGCCAACACTGAAGCTTTCTTT. The chain employs TRBV29-1 and TRBJ1-1, with D tentatively TRBD1 (6 bases). This CDR3 is built from 14 residues. With 8 bases removed from V and 2 bases from J, the gap between germline ends came to 18 bases. CDR1 is SQVTM, CDR2 ANQGSEA, per germline.

This clonotype appeared a few times. This chain connects TRBV18 to TRBJ2-3; D is unclear. The CDR3 is 17 residues long. V lost 1 base and J lost 0, with 14 bases in between. Germline V gene data show CDR1 as KGHSH and CDR2 as LQKENI. CDR3 nucleotides: TGTGCCAGCTCACCACGGGGAAGCGTCACTAGCACAGATACGCAGTATTTT. Encoded protein: CASSPRGSVTSTDTQYF.

This clonotype was picked up many times. The V and J genes are TRBV20-1 and TRBJ1-4; possibly TRBD1 for D (6 bases). V was shortened by 3 bases and J by 6 bases, with 17 bases between the two germline ends. The CDR3 covers 15 residues. Germline V gene sequence: CDR1 DFQATT, CDR2 SNEGSKA (reference sequence). The CDR3 loop reads CSARVGTHPDEKLFF. CDR3 sequence (DNA): TGCAGTGCTAGGGTTGGGACACATCCGGATGAAAAACTGTTTTTT.

In its sample, this clonotype was seen a few times. The CDR3 DNA sequence: TGCGCCAGCAGCAAAAGACCACTAGCGGGAATAGTGAATGAGCAGTTCTTC. It specifies CASSKRPLAGIVNEQFF. The chain employs TRBV5-1 and TRBJ2-1, with 10 nucleotides matching TRBD2. The length of the CDR3 is 17 residues. Germline loops: CDR1 SGHRS, CDR2 YFSETQ. J was trimmed by 7 bases and V by 4 bases; bases with no gene match: 14. The full variable domain, with the rest looked up from reference TRBV5-1 and TRBJ2-1, is KAGVTQTPRYLIKTRGQQVTLSCSPISGHRSVSWYQQTPGQGLQFLFEYFSETQRNKGNFPGRFSGRQFSNSRSEMNVSTLELGDSALYLCASSKRPLAGIVNEQFFGPGTRLTVL.